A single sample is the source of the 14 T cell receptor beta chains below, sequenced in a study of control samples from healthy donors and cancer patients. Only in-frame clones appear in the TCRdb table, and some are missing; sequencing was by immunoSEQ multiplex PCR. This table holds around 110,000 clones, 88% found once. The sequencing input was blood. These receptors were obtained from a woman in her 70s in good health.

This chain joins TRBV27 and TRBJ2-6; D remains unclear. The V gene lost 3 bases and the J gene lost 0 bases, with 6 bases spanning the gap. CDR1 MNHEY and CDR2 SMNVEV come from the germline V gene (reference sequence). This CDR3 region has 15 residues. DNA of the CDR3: TGTGCCAGCAGTTTTTTAAGCTCTGGGGCCAACGTCCTGACTTTC. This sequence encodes CASSFLSSGANVLTF.

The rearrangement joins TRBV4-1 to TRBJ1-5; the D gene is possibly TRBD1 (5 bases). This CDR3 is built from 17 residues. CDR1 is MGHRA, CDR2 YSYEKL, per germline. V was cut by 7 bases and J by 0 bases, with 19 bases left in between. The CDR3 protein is CASTRNLGAYSNQPQHF. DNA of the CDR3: TGCGCCAGCACCCGAAATTTAGGGGCTTATAGCAATCAGCCCCAGCATTTT.

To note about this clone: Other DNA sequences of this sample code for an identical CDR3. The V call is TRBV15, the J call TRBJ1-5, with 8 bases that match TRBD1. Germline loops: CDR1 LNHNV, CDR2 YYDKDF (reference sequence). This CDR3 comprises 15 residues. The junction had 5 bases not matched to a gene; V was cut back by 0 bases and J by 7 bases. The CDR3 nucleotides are TGTGCCACCAGCAGAGATCCAGGGGGCGGCCAGCCCCAGCATTTT. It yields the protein CATSRDPGGGQPQHF.

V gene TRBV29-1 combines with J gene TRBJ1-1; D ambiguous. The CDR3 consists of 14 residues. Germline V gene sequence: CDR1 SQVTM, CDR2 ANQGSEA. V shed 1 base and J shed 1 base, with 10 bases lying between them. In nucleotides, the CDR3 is TGCAGCGTTGAAGTAACCCTAGGGAACACTGAAGCTTTCTTT. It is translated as CSVEVTLGNTEAFF.

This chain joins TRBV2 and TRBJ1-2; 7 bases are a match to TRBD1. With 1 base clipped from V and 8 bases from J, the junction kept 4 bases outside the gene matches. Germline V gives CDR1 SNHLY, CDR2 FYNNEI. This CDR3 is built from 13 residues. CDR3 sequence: CASSEDGGGGYTF. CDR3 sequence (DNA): TGTGCCAGCAGTGAAGATGGAGGGGGCGGCTACACCTTC.

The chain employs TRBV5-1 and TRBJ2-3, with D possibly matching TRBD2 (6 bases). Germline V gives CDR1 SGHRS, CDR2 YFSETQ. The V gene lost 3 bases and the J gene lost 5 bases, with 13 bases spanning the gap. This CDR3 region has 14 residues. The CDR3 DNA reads TGCGCCAGCAGCTGGGACTTGCGGGTAGATACGCAGTATTTT. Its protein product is CASSWDLRVDTQYF.

The CDR3 sequence is CASSLGAFSELFF. CDR3 bases: TGTGCCAGCAGTTTAGGGGCCTTTTCGGAGCTGTTTTTT. The chain carries TRBV12-3 or TRBV12-4 and TRBJ2-2; no clear D. The CDR3 has 13 residues. Deletions cut 1 base from V and 10 bases from J, with 10 bases between.

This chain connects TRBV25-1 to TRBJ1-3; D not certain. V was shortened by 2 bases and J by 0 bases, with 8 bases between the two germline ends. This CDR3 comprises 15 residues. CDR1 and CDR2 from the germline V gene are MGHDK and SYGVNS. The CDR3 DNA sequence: TGTGCCAGCAGTGAAGGGCAGTTCTCTGGAAACACCATATATTTT. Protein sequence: CASSEGQFSGNTIYF. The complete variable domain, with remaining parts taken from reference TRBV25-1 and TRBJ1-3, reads EADIYQTPRYLVIGTGKKITLECSQTMGHDKMYWYQQDPGMELHLIHYSYGVNSTEKGDLSSESTVSRIRTEHFPLTLESARPSHTSQYLCASSEGQFSGNTIYFGEGSWLTVV.

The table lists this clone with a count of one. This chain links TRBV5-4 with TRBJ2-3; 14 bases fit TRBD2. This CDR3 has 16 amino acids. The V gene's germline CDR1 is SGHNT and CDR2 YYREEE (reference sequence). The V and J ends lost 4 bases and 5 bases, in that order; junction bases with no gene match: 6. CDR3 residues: CASSPTSGGAGDTQYF. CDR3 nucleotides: TGTGCCAGCAGCCCGACTAGCGGGGGGGCTGGAGATACGCAGTATTTT.

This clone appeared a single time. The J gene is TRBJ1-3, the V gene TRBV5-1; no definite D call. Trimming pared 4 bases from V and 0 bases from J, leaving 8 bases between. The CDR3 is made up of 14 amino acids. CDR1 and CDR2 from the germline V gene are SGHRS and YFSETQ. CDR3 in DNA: TGCGCCAGCAGCCTGGGAATCTCTGGAAACACCATATATTTT. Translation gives CASSLGISGNTIYF.

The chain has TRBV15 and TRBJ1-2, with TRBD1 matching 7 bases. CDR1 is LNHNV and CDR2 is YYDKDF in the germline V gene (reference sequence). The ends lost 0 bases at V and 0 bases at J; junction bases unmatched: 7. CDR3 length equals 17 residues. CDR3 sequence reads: CATSREAGGIANYGYTF. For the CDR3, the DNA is TGTGCCACCAGCAGAGAGGCAGGGGGAATAGCTAACTATGGCTACACCTTC.

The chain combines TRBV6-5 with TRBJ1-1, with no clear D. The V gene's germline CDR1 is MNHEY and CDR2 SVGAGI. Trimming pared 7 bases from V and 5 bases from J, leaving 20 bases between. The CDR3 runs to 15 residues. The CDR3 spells CASTHGEGARTEAFF. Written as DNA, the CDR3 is TGTGCCAGCACCCACGGGGAGGGCGCGAGAACTGAAGCTTTCTTT.

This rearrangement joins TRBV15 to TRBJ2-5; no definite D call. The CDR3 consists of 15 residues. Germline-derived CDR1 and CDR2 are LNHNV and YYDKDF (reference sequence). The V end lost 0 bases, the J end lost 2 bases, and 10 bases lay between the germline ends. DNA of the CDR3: TGTGCCACCAGCAGAGACGGTGGATCTCAAGAGACCCAGTACTTC. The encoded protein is CATSRDGGSQETQYF.

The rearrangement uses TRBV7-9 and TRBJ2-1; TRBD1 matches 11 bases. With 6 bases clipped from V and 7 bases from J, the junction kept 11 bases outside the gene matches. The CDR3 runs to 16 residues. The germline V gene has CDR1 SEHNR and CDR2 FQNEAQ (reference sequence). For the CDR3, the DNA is TGTGCCAGCAGGGAAGCCGGACAGGGGGCGAGGAATGAGCAGTTCTTC. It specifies CASREAGQGARNEQFF.